This TCR beta chain was profiled in a study of siplizumab effects on memory and regulatory T cells. This CDR3 spans 14 amino acids. Germline assignment: CDR1 MNHNS and CDR2 SASEGT. The V and J ends lost 8 bases and 3 bases, in that order; junction bases with no gene match: 10. Findings and caveats of the study: Mappable alloreactive CD4+ clones averaged approximately 62% Treg-derived with siplizumab versus 26.9% in controls.

In regard to this clone: Its specificity is unknown.

Assay used: immunoSEQ multiplex PCR; TCRdb lists only in-frame clones, some missing. The sample has 60,000 to 65,000 clones; around 80% are singletons. The source material was memory CD4+ T cells sorted from blood. This clonotype was obtained from a human donor in good health. The chain is built from TRBV6-1 and TRBJ2-7, with 7 bases aligning to TRBD1. CDR3 bases: TGTGCCAGCGTAGTGGAAGGGGGCTTCTACGAGCAGTACTTC. This codes for CASVVEGGFYEQYF.